These 7 T cell receptor beta chains share one sample of origin, sequenced in a study of cytomegalovirus exposure and HLA in healthy donors. In the PCR, 60 Vbeta and 13 Jbeta primers were used. TCRdb keeps only in-frame clones here, not all; method: immunoSEQ multiplex PCR. The sample records 100,000 to 150,000 clones, roughly 82% being singletons. The sequenced sample consisted of PBMCs. These receptors came from a human donor in good health.

V gene TRBV5-1 combines with J gene TRBJ2-3; 9 bases are a match to TRBD2. The CDR3 consists of 15 residues. Looked up from germline, CDR1 is SGHRS and CDR2 is YFSETQ. The J segment lost 6 bases and the V segment lost 4 bases, leaving 9 bases of the junction unmatched. The DNA of the CDR3 is TGCGCCAGCAGCGCTGGCGCGGGAGGGACTGATACGCAGTATTTT. Translation gives CASSAGAGGTDTQYF.

The chain couples TRBV27 to TRBJ2-7, with 7 nucleotides matching TRBD1. CDR1 and CDR2 from the germline V gene are MNHEY and SMNVEV (reference sequence). There are 14 residues in the CDR3. The V and J ends lost 3 bases and 2 bases, in that order; junction bases with no gene match: 4. Here the CDR3 reads CASSFFQGAYEQYF. Written as DNA, the CDR3 is TGTGCCAGCAGTTTTTTTCAGGGGGCCTACGAGCAGTACTTC.

The chain couples TRBV28 to TRBJ2-1; 9 bases agree with TRBD2. CDR1 MDHEN and CDR2 SYDVKM come from the germline V gene. CDR3 length: 15 amino acids. V gave up 5 bases and J gave up 0 bases; unmatched junction bases: 2. The CDR3 DNA follows: TGTGCCAGCAGTATTAGCGGGAGCTCCTACAATGAGCAGTTCTTC. The encoded protein is CASSISGSSYNEQFF.

The chain carries TRBV6-1 and TRBJ1-4; D is uncertain. In germline, CDR1 is MNHNS, CDR2 SASEGT. Trimming removed 6 bases from V and 0 bases from J, with 11 bases in between. This CDR3 is built from 15 residues. The DNA for the CDR3 is TGTGCCAGCAGGCGTAACAGTGCAACTAATGAAAAACTGTTTTTT. Translated, it gives CASRRNSATNEKLFF.

The table lists this clone with a few counts. The chain has TRBV2 and TRBJ1-2; 7 bases are shared with TRBD1. The CDR3 has 17 residues. Losses at the gene ends were 4 bases for V and 2 bases for J; bases not matched to a gene: 13. Germline loops: CDR1 SNHLY, CDR2 FYNNEI. The CDR3 bases are TGTGCCAGCAGTGTCACAGGCGGGCAGGGGGGCAACTATGGCTACACCTTC. Translating it yields CASSVTGGQGGNYGYTF.

The chain combines TRBV6-1 with TRBJ1-5, with D hard to call. Germline CDR1 is MNHNS and CDR2 is SASEGT. The CDR3 runs 14 residues. Trimming took off 0 bases at V and 4 bases at J, with 7 bases between the two ends. In DNA, the CDR3 is TGTGCCAGCAGTGAAGCTGGGAGGAATCAGCCCCAGCATTTT. This gives the protein CASSEAGRNQPQHF.

The V call is TRBV14, the J call TRBJ2-3; 14 positions agree with TRBD2. The CDR3 totals 17 residues. Germline assignment: CDR1 SGHDN and CDR2 FVKESK. With V trimmed by 2 bases and J by 7 bases, 8 bases remained unmatched. CDR3 region: CASSQPGTSGRGHTQYF. The DNA for the CDR3 is TGTGCCAGCAGCCAACCGGGGACTAGCGGGAGAGGGCATACGCAGTATTTT.